What follows is one T cell receptor beta chain and its context. This specimen belongs to a study of blood T cells in healthy people across ages. The CDR3 spans 14 residues. The germline V gene encodes CDR1 SEHNR and CDR2 FQNEAQ (reference sequence). Trimming took off 5 bases at V and 3 bases at J, with 14 bases between the two ends. Sample-barcoded 5' priming and a J-beta primer mix drove a second PCR of roughly 7 to 11 cycles. The template-switch adaptor, which had 12 random nucleotides, put a tag on each cDNA molecule. In TCRdb, the 5' RACE reads were re-called with MiXCR into one record per CDR3 protein. Of about a million distinct CDR3 sequences in the sample, just over 50% were seen once.

The sequenced sample was blood. V is TRBV7-9 and J is TRBJ2-7; weak D call: TRBD2 (6 bases). The receptor comes from a woman between 55 and 75 years old in good health. In nucleotides, the CDR3 is TGTGCCAGCAGCGCGGGACGCCTCGGCTACGAGCAGTACTTC. Translated, it gives CASSAGRLGYEQYF.